There are a few counts of the clone carrying this T cell receptor (beta chain). The antigen is not known. TCRdb redid the calling of the 5' RACE reads with MiXCR, one entry per CDR3 protein. The sample lists around 390,000 distinct CDR3 sequences, about 20% occurring once. This sample is part of a study of CD8 T cells in ankylosing spondylitis. General study findings and limits: Disease-associated clonotypes exhibited CD8+ identity and were relatively infrequent in peripheral blood. Prior work had noted some motif variants in reactive arthritis blood and synovial fluid. For ankylosing spondylitis blood, a TCR beta motif of fewer than 10 highly homologous variants appeared characteristic.

The CDR3 is made up of 16 amino acids. V lost 1 base, J lost 5 bases, and 5 bases stayed unmatched. CDR1 and CDR2 from the germline V gene are PRHDT and FYEKMQ (reference sequence). This rearrangement joins TRBV13 to TRBJ2-7, with TRBD2 matching 13 bases. The TCR was taken from a male donor with ankylosing spondylitis. Material: blood, either unsorted or a sorted T cell fraction (not recorded which). The CDR3 protein is CASSLVGLAGVHEQYF. Written as DNA, the CDR3 is TGTGCCAGCAGCTTAGTAGGACTAGCGGGAGTGCACGAGCAGTACTTC.